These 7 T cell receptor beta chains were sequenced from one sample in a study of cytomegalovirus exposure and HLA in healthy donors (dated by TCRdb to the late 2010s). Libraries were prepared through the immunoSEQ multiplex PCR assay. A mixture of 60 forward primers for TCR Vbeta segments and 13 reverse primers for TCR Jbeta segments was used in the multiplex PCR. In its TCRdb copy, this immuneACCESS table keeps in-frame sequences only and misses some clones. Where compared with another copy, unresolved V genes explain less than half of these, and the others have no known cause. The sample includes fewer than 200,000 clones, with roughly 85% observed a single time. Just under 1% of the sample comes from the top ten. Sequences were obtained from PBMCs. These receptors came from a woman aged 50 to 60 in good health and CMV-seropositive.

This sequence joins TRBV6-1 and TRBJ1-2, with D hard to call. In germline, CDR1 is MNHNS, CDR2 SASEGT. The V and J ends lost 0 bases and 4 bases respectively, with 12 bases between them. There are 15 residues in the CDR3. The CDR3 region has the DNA TGTGCCAGCAGTGAAGCGGCCGGGGTTCGCTATGGCTACACCTTC. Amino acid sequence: CASSEAAGVRYGYTF.

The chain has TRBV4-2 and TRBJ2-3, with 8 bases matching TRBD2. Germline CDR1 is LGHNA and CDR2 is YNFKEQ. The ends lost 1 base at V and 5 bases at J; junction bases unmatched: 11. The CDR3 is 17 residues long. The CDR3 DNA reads TGTGCCAGCAGCCAAGGCTTTACTAGCGGTTCAGGAGATACGCAGTATTTT. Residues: CASSQGFTSGSGDTQYF.

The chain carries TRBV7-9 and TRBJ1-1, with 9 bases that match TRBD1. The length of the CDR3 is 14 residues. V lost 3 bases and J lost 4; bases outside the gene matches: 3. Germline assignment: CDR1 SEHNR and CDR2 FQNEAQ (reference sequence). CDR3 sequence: CASSFGTGSTEAFF. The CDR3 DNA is TGTGCCAGCAGCTTCGGGACAGGGAGCACTGAAGCTTTCTTT.

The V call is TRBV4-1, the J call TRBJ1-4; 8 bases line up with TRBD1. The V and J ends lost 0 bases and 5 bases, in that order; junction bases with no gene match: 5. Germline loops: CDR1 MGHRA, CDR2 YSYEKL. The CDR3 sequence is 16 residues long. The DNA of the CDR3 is TGCGCCAGCAGCCAAGAAGGGACAGGAGGGAATGAAAAACTGTTTTTT. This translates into CASSQEGTGGNEKLFF.

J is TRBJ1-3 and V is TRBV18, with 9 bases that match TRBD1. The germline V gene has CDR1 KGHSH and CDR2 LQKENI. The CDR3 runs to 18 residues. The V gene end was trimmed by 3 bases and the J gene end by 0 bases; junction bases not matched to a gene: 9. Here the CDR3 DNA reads TGTGCCAGCTCACCGTTCCGGGACAGGGTCGCCTCTGGAAACACCATATATTTT. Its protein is CASSPFRDRVASGNTIYF.

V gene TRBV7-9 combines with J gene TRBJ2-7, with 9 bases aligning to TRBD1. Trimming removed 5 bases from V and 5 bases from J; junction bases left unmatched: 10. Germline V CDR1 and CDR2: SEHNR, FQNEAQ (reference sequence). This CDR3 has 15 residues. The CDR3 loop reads CASSPTGTGSNEQYF. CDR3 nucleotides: TGTGCCAGCAGCCCAACCGGGACAGGGTCTAACGAGCAGTACTTC.

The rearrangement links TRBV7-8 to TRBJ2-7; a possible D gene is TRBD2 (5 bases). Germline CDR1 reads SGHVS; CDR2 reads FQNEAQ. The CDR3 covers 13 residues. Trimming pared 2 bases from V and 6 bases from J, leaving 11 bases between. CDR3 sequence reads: CASSLPTGGEQYF. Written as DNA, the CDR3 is TGTGCCAGCAGCTTACCGACCGGAGGCGAGCAGTACTTC.